This T cell receptor (beta chain) was captured by sequencing in a study of T cell responses to AZD1222 COVID-19 vaccine. Turning to the study itself: Analysis merged second doses at about 4 or about 12 weeks. Study observations and caveats: Nearly half of spike-specific TCRs reportedly target variant regions that are unmutated in the B.1.351 and B.1.1.7 variants. Repertoires in all cases were sampled only once the peak T cell response had passed. CD4 TCRs covered the whole spike, strongest at regions 160-218 and 743-854.

Regarding this clone: The antigen is not known.

In germline, CDR1 is SGHNT, CDR2 YYREEE (reference sequence). This CDR3 is 13 amino acids long. The V and J ends lost 4 bases and 4 bases, in that order; junction bases with no gene match: 3. Libraries were prepared by immunoSEQ multiplex PCR; TCRdb keeps only in-frame clonotypes and omits some of them. The table has around 70,000 clones, over 60% seen once. This chain joins TRBV5-4 and TRBJ1-2; 8 bases are shared with TRBD1. This sample comprised peripheral blood, obtained on day 0 of AZD1222 vaccination. The TCR sequence derives from an adult in good health. CDR3 in DNA: TGTGCCAGCAGCCGGACAGGGAGCTATGGCTACACCTTC. This translates into CASSRTGSYGYTF.